The 24 T cell receptor beta chains in this list originate from one sample, sequenced in a study of T-cell reconstitution after alpha-beta-depleted transplantation in children. The library targeted TCRbeta and was prepared with unique molecular identifiers. MiXCR was run by TCRdb on the PCR reads, yielding one entry per CDR3 protein. The table has 200,000 to 250,000 distinct CDR3 sequences, approximately 7% seen once. The sequenced sample was PBMCs, obtained before TCRalphabeta/CD19-depleted stem cell transplant. The receptors here all came from a boy between 2 and 10 years old with acute lymphoblastic leukemia, due to receive a stem cell transplant.

This clonotype was observed a handful of times. The chain is built from TRBV4-2 and TRBJ1-4; the D is unclear. Germline CDR1 and CDR2: LGHNA and YNFKEQ. Trimming took off 1 base at V and 0 bases at J, with 27 bases between the two ends. The CDR3 has 22 residues. CDR3 loop: CASSQGVGRRGRVYATNEKLFF. In DNA, the CDR3 is TGTGCCAGCAGCCAAGGTGTCGGTAGGCGAGGGAGGGTATATGCAACTAATGAAAAACTGTTTTTT.

This clonotype appeared a few times. Its ends do not fully match the called genes, so a read error is possible. The chain recombines TRBV10-3 with TRBJ2-3, with D maybe TRBD1 (7 bases). The CDR3 covers 14 residues. Germline-derived CDR1 and CDR2 are ENHRY and SYGVKD. The CDR3 bases are TGTGCCGTCAGGAACCAGGGGGGTGAAGATACGCAGTATTTT. It yields the protein CAVRNQGGEDTQYF.

This clonotype was observed many times. This chain links TRBV12-3 or TRBV12-4 with TRBJ2-1; 7 bases line up with TRBD2. The CDR3 sequence is 16 residues long. V lost 6 bases to trimming and J lost 12 bases; unmatched junction nucleotides: 20. CDR3 coding DNA: TGTGCCAGCAGCCGTCCCGGGACTACCCTTTACAAGGGGCAGTTCTTC. This sequence encodes CASSRPGTTLYKGQFF.

In this sample, this clonotype turned up many times. This chain links TRBV5-1 with TRBJ2-2; 8 bases are shared with TRBD1. The ends lost 0 bases at V and 6 bases at J; junction bases unmatched: 7. The CDR3 is 16 residues long. The germline V gene has CDR1 SGHRS and CDR2 YFSETQ. CDR3 loop: CASSLGRQGRSGELFF. Here the CDR3 DNA reads TGCGCCAGCAGCTTGGGACGACAGGGGAGGTCCGGGGAGCTGTTTTTT.

In regard to this clonotype: One base away lies a much larger clone, so this may be a sequencing read error. The CDR3 DNA follows: TGTGCCATCAGACTCAGGGGGCATGAGCAGTTCTTC. Translating it yields CAIRLRGHEQFF. This chain uses TRBV11-1 with TRBJ2-1, with TRBD1 identical over 8 bases. The germline gives CDR1 SGHAT, CDR2 FQDESV (reference sequence). The CDR3 spans 12 residues. V gave up 10 bases and J gave up 8 bases; unmatched junction bases: 7.

Concerning this clonotype: A much larger clone is a single base away; this may be a read error. The chain links TRBV12-1 to TRBJ2-3; TRBD1, as called in the table, went unchecked against the DNA. TRBV12-1 is a pseudogene segment. The CDR3 length is 16 residues. The DNA for the CDR3 is TGTGCCAGCAGCTTTAGTGCCGGGACAGCCACAAATACGCAGTATTTT. Translating it yields CASSFSAGTATNTQYF.

CDR3 sequence (DNA): TGTGCCAGCAGCCTTAACAGGGGGCTCGGGGGCTACACCTTC. Translation: CASSLNRGLGGYTF. The chain carries TRBV14 and TRBJ1-2; 9 nucleotides align to TRBD1. The trim removed 4 bases at V and 8 bases at J, leaving 8 bases unmatched. CDR1 and CDR2 (germline): SGHDN, FVKESK. The CDR3 is made up of 14 amino acids.

This clonotype has a count of ten or more. J is TRBJ2-2 and V is TRBV20-1; tentative D call: TRBD1 (5 bases). Deletions cut 0 bases from V and 7 bases from J, with 15 bases between. The CDR3 totals 15 residues. Per germline, CDR1 DFQATT and CDR2 SNEGSKA (reference sequence). The CDR3 loop reads CSARDSSGSYGELFF. The CDR3 nucleotides are TGCAGTGCTAGAGATTCCTCAGGGTCATACGGGGAGCTGTTTTTT.

Many counts were recorded for this clonotype. The chain employs TRBV27 and TRBJ2-3; 9 nucleotides align to TRBD2. The V gene's germline CDR1 is MNHEY and CDR2 SMNVEV (reference sequence). With 7 bases clipped from V and 2 bases from J, the junction kept 10 bases outside the gene matches. The CDR3 runs to 16 residues. The CDR3 loop reads CASNLVAGAITDTQYF. The CDR3 bases are TGTGCCAGCAATCTCGTAGCGGGGGCGATCACAGATACGCAGTATTTT.

This clonotype was recorded many times. The chain recombines TRBV28 with TRBJ2-7; 9 bases line up with TRBD1. The CDR3 is 14 amino acids. The V and J ends lost 5 bases and 1 base, in that order; junction bases with no gene match: 3. CDR1 MDHEN and CDR2 SYDVKM come from the germline V gene. The CDR3 here is CASSRQGGSYEQYF. The CDR3, as DNA: TGTGCCAGCAGTCGACAGGGGGGATCCTACGAGCAGTACTTC.

This clonotype was seen many times. The chain employs TRBV19 and TRBJ1-2; weak D call: TRBD1 (6 bases). Trimming removed 4 bases at V and 0 bases at J, with 24 bases between. This CDR3 is 19 amino acids long. Per germline, CDR1 LNHDA and CDR2 SQIVND (reference sequence). The CDR3 sequence is CASSTHPKRQDSANYGYTF. Written as DNA, the CDR3 is TGTGCCAGTAGTACTCACCCTAAACGACAGGACTCAGCTAACTATGGCTACACCTTC.

This clonotype was recorded at least ten times. The chain recombines TRBV4-2 with TRBJ2-1; 9 bases are shared with TRBD1. CDR1 is LGHNA, CDR2 YNFKEQ, per germline. CDR3 length: 18 residues. V shed 0 bases, J shed 7 bases, and the junction held 13 bases outside the gene matches. CDR3 residues: CASSQDSLGGQGRNEQFF. The CDR3 nucleotides are TGTGCCAGCAGCCAAGATAGTTTAGGGGGACAGGGAAGGAATGAGCAGTTCTTC.

V and J are TRBV28 and TRBJ2-7; 9 bases are shared with TRBD1. The CDR3 is 14 amino acids. Germline V CDR1 and CDR2: MDHEN, SYDVKM. Losses at the gene ends were 6 bases for V and 1 base for J; bases not matched to a gene: 4. CDR3 DNA sequence: TGTGCCAGCAGGCGACAGGGGGTTTCCTACGAGCAGTACTTC. It encodes CASRRQGVSYEQYF. Combining the CDR3 with reference TRBV28 and TRBJ2-7 gives the whole variable domain DVKVTQSSRYLVKRTGEKVFLECVQDMDHENMFWYRQDPGLGLRLIYFSYDVKMKEKGDIPEGYSVSREKKERFSLILESASTNQTSMYLCASRRQGVSYEQYFGPGTRLTVT.

This clonotype has ten or more counts. V usage is TRBV28 and J usage is TRBJ2-7; the D gene is possibly TRBD1 (5 bases). Deletions cut 5 bases from V and 4 bases from J, with 21 bases between. Germline values: CDR1 MDHEN, CDR2 SYDVKM. The CDR3 has 16 residues. The CDR3 DNA reads as TGTGCCAGCAGTGTCCAGGGAAACTACGTTGATTACGAGCAGTACTTC. As protein: CASSVQGNYVDYEQYF.

As regards this clonotype: One junction end disagrees with the germline gene, perhaps due to a read error. Written as DNA, the CDR3 is TGTGCTAGCAGCCCATCACCCGGGACAGGTTACAATGAGCAGTTCTTC. The encoded protein is CASSPSPGTGYNEQFF. J is TRBJ2-1 and V is TRBV7-7; 8 nucleotides align to TRBD1. Germline V lookup: CDR1 SSHAT, CDR2 FNYEAQ (reference sequence). The CDR3 totals 16 residues.

The chain carries TRBV7-9 and TRBJ1-4; D not certain. The V gene lost 5 bases and the J gene lost 1 base, with 14 bases spanning the gap. The germline V gene has CDR1 SEHNR and CDR2 FQNEAQ (reference sequence). The CDR3 spans 16 residues. CDR3 in DNA: TGTGCCAGCAGCCCGCGGACGGAGAGAACTAATGAAAAACTGTTTTTT. It encodes CASSPRTERTNEKLFF.

This clonotype was observed many times. V and J are TRBV7-2 and TRBJ1-1; D gene unclear. With 6 bases removed from V and 0 bases from J, the gap between germline ends came to 14 bases. The CDR3 covers 15 residues. Germline CDR1 and CDR2: SGHTA and FQGNSA. CDR3 in amino acids: CASSFHRTLNTEAFF. CDR3 nucleotides: TGTGCCAGCAGTTTCCACAGAACCTTGAACACTGAAGCTTTCTTT.

The rearrangement links TRBV7-9 to TRBJ2-5; D might be TRBD2 (6 bases). V was cut by 5 bases and J by 4 bases, with 23 bases left in between. Looked up from germline, CDR1 is SEHNR and CDR2 is FQNEAQ (reference sequence). The CDR3 spans 17 residues. The CDR3 here is CASSPQTPQRVPETQYF. CDR3 sequence (DNA): TGTGCCAGCAGCCCCCAAACCCCGCAGCGGGTACCAGAGACCCAGTACTTC.

This clonotype appeared a few times. The rearrangement uses TRBV7-2 and TRBJ1-3; perhaps TRBD1 as D (5 bases). The CDR3 length is 16 residues. The germline gives CDR1 SGHTA, CDR2 FQGNSA. V shed 1 base and J shed 0 bases, with 10 bases lying between them. This CDR3 reads CASSLVGQSSGNTIYF. DNA of the CDR3: TGTGCCAGCAGCTTAGTGGGGCAGTCCTCTGGAAACACCATATATTTT.

In this sample, this clonotype turned up many times. The chain couples TRBV11-2 to TRBJ2-2; 8 nucleotides agree with TRBD2. CDR3 size: 18 residues. CDR1 is SGHAT and CDR2 is FQNNGV in the germline V gene. Trimming cost V 6 bases and J 1 base; bases outside gene matches: 13. The CDR3 region is CASSSTSGRLKNTGELFF. The CDR3 DNA reads TGTGCCAGCAGTTCTACTAGCGGCCGATTGAAGAACACCGGGGAGCTGTTTTTT. The whole variable domain, filled in from reference TRBV11-2 and TRBJ2-2, reads EAGVAQSPRYKIIEKRQSVAFWCNPISGHATLYWYQQILGQGPKLLIQFQNNGVVDDSQLPKDRFSAERLKGVDSTLKIQPAKLEDSAVYLCASSSTSGRLKNTGELFFGEGSRLTVL.

As for this clonotype: Since a much larger clone is just one base distant, this may be a read error. The rearrangement uses TRBV9 and TRBJ1-3; TRBD1 aligns across 7 bases. The CDR3 loop spans 16 amino acids. Germline CDR1 reads SGDLS; CDR2 reads YYNGEE. The CDR3 protein is CACSRRGSYSGNTIYF. In DNA form, the CDR3 reads TGTGCCTGCAGCCGCAGGGGGAGTTACTCTGGAAACACCATATATTTT.

The chain has TRBV6-2 or TRBV6-3 and TRBJ2-2; TRBD2 is a possible D gene (5 bases). The CDR3 is 14 amino acids. Germline CDR1 MNHEY, CDR2 SVGEGT. Trimming removed 5 bases at V and 6 bases at J, with 13 bases between. CDR3 residues: CASSHGVTAGELFF. The CDR3 DNA follows: TGTGCCAGCAGTCACGGGGTCACGGCCGGGGAGCTGTTTTTT.

This clonotype was seen repeatedly, ten times or more. The V gene is TRBV7-2, the J gene TRBJ2-1; 7 bases align to TRBD2. This CDR3 region has 13 residues. Germline-derived CDR1 and CDR2 are SGHTA and FQGNSA. V shed 3 bases, J shed 12 bases, and the junction held 8 bases outside the gene matches. The CDR3 reads CASSLESRGVQFF. CDR3 nucleotides: TGTGCCAGCAGCTTGGAGTCCCGGGGGGTGCAGTTCTTC.

In its sample, this clonotype was seen many times. The gene calls are TRBV11-2 and TRBJ2-1; TRBD2 aligns across 7 bases. The CDR3 contains 16 residues. The germline CDR1 and CDR2 sequences are SGHAT and FQNNGV. The V and J ends lost 1 base and 15 bases, in that order; junction bases with no gene match: 18. DNA for the CDR3: TGTGCCAGCAGCTTAGGTTTTGGGTGGGGACTAAGTTCCCGGTTCTTC. Its translation: CASSLGFGWGLSSRFF. The variable domain in full, with the rest retrieved from reference TRBV11-2 and TRBJ2-1, is EAGVAQSPRYKIIEKRQSVAFWCNPISGHATLYWYQQILGQGPKLLIQFQNNGVVDDSQLPKDRFSAERLKGVDSTLKIQPAKLEDSAVYLCASSLGFGWGLSSRFFGPGTRLTVL.